Following are 8 T cell receptor beta chains from one sample sequenced in a study of CD8 T cells in Susac syndrome. Random hexamers were used to reverse transcribe an amount of about 0.45 to 1 ug RNA. TCRdb analysed the immunoSEQ multiplex PCR reads with MiXCR anew, one entry per CDR3 protein. This table holds about 150,000 distinct CDR3 sequences, approximately 93% found once. Sequencing was performed on CD4+ T cells from PBMCs. The receptors stem from a human donor with multiple sclerosis.

V gene TRBV3-1 combines with J gene TRBJ1-6, with 12 nucleotides matching TRBD1. The CDR3 covers 19 residues. Germline V gene sequence: CDR1 LGHDT, CDR2 YNNKEL (reference sequence). V was pared by 0 bases and J by 4 bases, with 7 bases of the junction left unmatched. CDR3 in DNA: TGTGCCAGCAGCCAAGATTTCGGGACAGGGGGCGCATATAATTCACCCCTCCACTTT. Translated: CASSQDFGTGGAYNSPLHF.

CDR3 loop: CATSPGTYTGELFF. Here the CDR3 DNA reads TGTGCCACCAGTCCCGGGACCTACACCGGGGAGCTGTTTTTT. The chain links TRBV24-1 to TRBJ2-2; the D gene could be TRBD1 or TRBD2 (5 bases each). Looked up from germline, CDR1 is KGHDR and CDR2 is SFDVKD. This CDR3 spans 14 amino acids. V dropped 6 bases and J dropped 3 bases, with 10 bases sitting between them.

J is TRBJ2-7 and V is TRBV15; TRBD1 matches at 8 bases. The J segment lost 5 bases and the V segment lost 2 bases, leaving 2 bases of the junction unmatched. Germline lookup yields CDR1 LNHNV and CDR2 YYDKDF (reference sequence). CDR3 length equals 13 residues. Here the CDR3 DNA reads TGTGCCACCAGCAGACAGGGGGCGAACGAGCAGTACTTC. This translates into CATSRQGANEQYF.

The CDR3 loop reads CASSLDSDQYRAFF. CDR3 nucleotides: TGTGCCAGCAGTTTAGATTCGGACCAGTATAGAGCTTTCTTT. This chain connects TRBV12-3 or TRBV12-4 to TRBJ1-1; D unclear. The CDR3 totals 14 residues. Trimming stripped 1 base from V and 10 bases from J, with 16 bases between.

The chain links TRBV3-1 to TRBJ2-1; no definite D call. This CDR3 spans 13 amino acids. Looked up from germline, CDR1 is LGHDT and CDR2 is YNNKEL (reference sequence). The V and J ends lost 0 bases and 12 bases respectively, with 12 bases between them. CDR3 sequence reads: CASSQDAFPRQFF. The CDR3 region has the DNA TGTGCCAGCAGCCAAGATGCTTTTCCGAGGCAGTTCTTC.

The rearrangement links TRBV12-3 or TRBV12-4 to TRBJ2-1; perhaps TRBD1 as D (5 bases). V was pared by 3 bases and J by 9 bases, with 15 bases between. The CDR3 length is 14 residues. The DNA of the CDR3 is TGTGCCAGCAGTTTTGATTTCAGGGAAAGTGAGCAGTTCTTC. Its translation: CASSFDFRESEQFF.

V is TRBV25-1 and J is TRBJ2-4; 9 bases map to TRBD1. CDR3 size: 14 residues. Germline CDR1 and CDR2: MGHDK and SYGVNS. Losses at the gene ends were 6 bases for V and 7 bases for J; bases not matched to a gene: 7. CDR3 region: CASSGDREYNIQYF. CDR3 nucleotide sequence: TGTGCCAGCAGCGGGGACAGGGAATACAACATTCAGTACTTC.

This chain links TRBV30 with TRBJ1-5; the D gene is possibly TRBD1 (5 bases). Looked up from germline, CDR1 is GTSNPN and CDR2 is SVGIG (reference sequence). V was pared by 3 bases and J by 6 bases, with 15 bases between. The CDR3 has 14 amino acids. The CDR3 loop is CAWSRGTSTQPQHF. The CDR3 DNA is TGTGCCTGGAGCCGCGGGACGTCAACTCAGCCCCAGCATTTT.